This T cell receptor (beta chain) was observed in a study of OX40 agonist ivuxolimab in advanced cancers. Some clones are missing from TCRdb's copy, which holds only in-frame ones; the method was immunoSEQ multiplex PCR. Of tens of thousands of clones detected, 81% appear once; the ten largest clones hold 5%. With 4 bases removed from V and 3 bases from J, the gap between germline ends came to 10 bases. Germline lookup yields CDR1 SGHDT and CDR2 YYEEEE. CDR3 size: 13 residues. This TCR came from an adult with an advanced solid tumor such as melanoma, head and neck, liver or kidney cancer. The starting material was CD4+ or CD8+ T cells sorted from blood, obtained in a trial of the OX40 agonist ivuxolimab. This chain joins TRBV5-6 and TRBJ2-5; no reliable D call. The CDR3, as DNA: TGTGCCAGCAGCCTCACTACCGAAGAGACCCAGTACTTC. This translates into CASSLTTEETQYF.